What follows are 20 T cell receptor beta chains derived from one specimen sequenced in a study of blood T cell repertoires in COVID-19. TCRdb's table, derived via immunoSEQ multiplex PCR, lists solely in-frame clones and lacks some. This sample has about 76,000 clones, with more than 75% found just once. Sequenced: peripheral blood. The receptors come from a man in his sixties with COVID-19, enrolled during active disease.

The chain joins TRBV24-1 to TRBJ2-7; D is possibly TRBD1 (5 bases). Trimming took 4 bases from V and 7 from J, leaving 13 bases between them. The length of the CDR3 is 13 residues. Germline lookup yields CDR1 KGHDR and CDR2 SFDVKD. The CDR3 spells CATSDMGRGEQYF. The CDR3 DNA follows: TGTGCCACCAGTGACATGGGAAGGGGTGAGCAGTACTTC.

The gene calls are TRBV24-1 and TRBJ2-1; 7 nucleotides match TRBD2. CDR1 and CDR2 from the germline V gene are KGHDR and SFDVKD. The CDR3 runs 15 residues. V dropped 12 bases and J dropped 1; count of bases not matched to a gene: 11. The DNA for the CDR3 is TGTGCCTCCGCGGCGGCTAGCGGATCCTACAATGAGCAGTTCTTC. Amino acids: CASAAASGSYNEQFF.

This sequence joins TRBV11-2 and TRBJ1-2; D perhaps matches TRBD1 (6 bases). V was shortened by 1 base and J by 4 bases, with 10 bases between the two germline ends. This CDR3 has 14 residues. The V gene's germline CDR1 is SGHAT and CDR2 FQNNGV. CDR3 in amino acids: CASSLGPDSYGYTF. CDR3 bases: TGTGCCAGCAGCTTAGGACCGGACAGCTATGGCTACACCTTC.

In its sample, this clone was seen a few times. The chain is built from TRBV7-9 and TRBJ2-7; perhaps TRBD2 as D (5 bases). The CDR3 extends over 13 amino acids. Trimming shortened V by 3 bases and J by 4 bases, and 10 bases separated the two germline ends. CDR1 SEHNR and CDR2 FQNEAQ come from the germline V gene (reference sequence). The CDR3: CASSFVIAYEQYF. CDR3 DNA: TGTGCCAGCAGCTTCGTGATAGCGTACGAGCAGTACTTC.

V and J are TRBV12-2 and TRBJ2-3; the listed D gene, TRBD2, was not tested against the DNA. TRBV12-2 is a pseudogene segment. The CDR3 has 15 residues. CDR3 bases: TGTGCAAGTCGCTGGGCTAGCGGGGGGACAGATACGCAGTATTTT. Translated: CASRWASGGTDTQYF.

The J gene is TRBJ1-5, the V gene TRBV11-2; 7 bases fit TRBD1. Germline V gives CDR1 SGHAT, CDR2 FQNNGV. The CDR3 loop spans 13 amino acids. J was trimmed by 5 bases and V by 3 bases; bases with no gene match: 1. CDR3 DNA sequence: TGTGCCAGCAGCTTGACAGGGCATCAGCCCCAGCATTTT. Translated, it gives CASSLTGHQPQHF. The full variable domain, with the rest looked up from reference TRBV11-2 and TRBJ1-5, is EAGVAQSPRYKIIEKRQSVAFWCNPISGHATLYWYQQILGQGPKLLIQFQNNGVVDDSQLPKDRFSAERLKGVDSTLKIQPAKLEDSAVYLCASSLTGHQPQHFGDGTRLSIL.

V is TRBV2 and J is TRBJ2-3; 14 bases line up with TRBD2. The germline V gene encodes CDR1 SNHLY and CDR2 FYNNEI. Germline trimming cut 6 bases from V and 6 bases from J; bases unmatched to any gene: 5. This CDR3 comprises 15 residues. This chain's CDR3 is CASSTGLAGVDTQYF. The CDR3 coding sequence is TGTGCCAGCAGCACGGGACTAGCGGGAGTGGATACGCAGTATTTT.

The chain recombines TRBV3-1 (or the pseudogene TRBV3-2) with TRBJ1-2, with TRBD1 matching 9 bases. Germline V CDR1 and CDR2: LGHDT, YNNKEL (reference sequence). CDR3 size: 15 residues. The V gene end was trimmed by 4 bases and the J gene end by 2 bases; junction bases not matched to a gene: 5. CDR3 region: CASSRGQGSNYGYTF. The CDR3 region has the DNA TGTGCCAGCAGCCGAGGACAGGGGTCGAACTATGGCTACACCTTC.

The chain uses TRBV19 and TRBJ1-6, with TRBD1 identical over 7 bases. The CDR3 is 14 residues long. With 3 bases clipped from V and 13 bases from J, the junction kept 9 bases outside the gene matches. Germline V gene sequence: CDR1 LNHDA, CDR2 SQIVND (reference sequence). The CDR3 DNA sequence: TGTGCCAGTAGTATCCTAGGACAGGACACCCCCCTCCACTTT. Translated: CASSILGQDTPLHF.

V is TRBV5-1 and J is TRBJ2-1; D call uncertain. V was trimmed by 2 bases and J by 3 bases, leaving 6 bases between them. This CDR3 has 13 amino acids. Per the germline V gene, CDR1 is SGHRS and CDR2 is YFSETQ. DNA of the CDR3: TGCGCCAGCAGCTTAGTAGACTACAATGAGCAGTTCTTC. Protein product: CASSLVDYNEQFF.

The chain is built from TRBV5-5 and TRBJ1-5, with 8 positions matching TRBD1. CDR3 size: 15 residues. Germline CDR1 SGHKS, CDR2 YYEKEE (reference sequence). V trimming: 4 bases; J trimming: 5 bases; junction bases outside the gene matches: 8. CDR3 amino acids: CASSGRPTGDQPQHF. The CDR3 coding sequence is TGTGCCAGCAGCGGACGCCCGACAGGGGATCAGCCCCAGCATTTT.

The rearrangement joins TRBV2 to TRBJ2-5, with 9 bases identical to TRBD1. The CDR3 extends over 16 amino acids. Germline loops: CDR1 SNHLY, CDR2 FYNNEI. V dropped 4 bases and J dropped 2; count of bases not matched to a gene: 8. The CDR3 region has the DNA TGTGCCAGCAGTGCGGACAGGGGAGGTTTACAAGAGACCCAGTACTTC. This gives the protein CASSADRGGLQETQYF.

The chain couples TRBV30 to TRBJ2-1; the match to TRBD2 covers 11 bases. Germline CDR1 reads GTSNPN; CDR2 reads SVGIG (reference sequence). V trimming: 2 bases; J trimming: 7 bases; junction bases outside the gene matches: 4. CDR3 length equals 14 residues. The CDR3 here is CAWSLAGGGNEQFF. For the CDR3, the DNA is TGTGCCTGGAGTTTAGCGGGAGGGGGGAATGAGCAGTTCTTC.

This clone has a single count. V usage is TRBV6-6 and J usage is TRBJ1-3; the D gene is possibly TRBD1 (5 bases). Germline assignment: CDR1 MNHNY and CDR2 SVGAGI (reference sequence). The length of the CDR3 is 16 residues. V was trimmed by 5 bases and J by 4 bases, leaving 18 bases between them. The DNA of the CDR3 is TGTGCCAGCAGTCCCGGGGGTGAGGTCACGGGAAACACCATATATTTT. Protein sequence: CASSPGGEVTGNTIYF.

The genes are TRBV3-1 (or the pseudogene TRBV3-2) and TRBJ2-7; 7 bases map to TRBD1. This CDR3 spans 15 amino acids. The germline V gene has CDR1 LGHDT and CDR2 YNNKEL (reference sequence). V lost 0 bases and J lost 3; bases outside the gene matches: 5. The CDR3 sequence: CASSQDTGVYYEQYF. In nucleotides, the CDR3 is TGTGCCAGCAGCCAAGATACAGGGGTTTACTACGAGCAGTACTTC.

The chain combines TRBV6-2 or TRBV6-3 with TRBJ1-5; maybe TRBD1 (5 bases). The CDR3 contains 14 residues. V dropped 3 bases and J dropped 2 bases, with 8 bases sitting between them. The germline gives CDR1 MNHEY, CDR2 SVGEGT. The CDR3 region has the DNA TGTGCCAGCAGTTATCAGGGTCGCAATCAGCCCCAGCATTTT. Its translation: CASSYQGRNQPQHF.

This chain joins TRBV21-1 and TRBJ2-4; TRBD2 is taken as the D call from the table, unchecked against the DNA. TRBV21-1 is labeled a pseudogene. The length of the CDR3 is 19 residues. The CDR3 reads CASSIPGTSGGAVENIQYF. In DNA form, the CDR3 reads TGTGCCAGCAGCATACCCGGGACTAGCGGGGGGGCCGTGGAAAACATTCAGTACTTC.

The rearrangement uses TRBV28 and TRBJ1-1, with 7 bases identical to TRBD1. V lost 2 bases to trimming and J lost 7 bases; unmatched junction nucleotides: 4. Germline V gene sequence: CDR1 MDHEN, CDR2 SYDVKM. The CDR3 is 13 residues long. This chain's CDR3 is CASSLGQDSEAFF. DNA of the CDR3: TGTGCCAGCAGTTTAGGACAGGATAGTGAAGCTTTCTTT.

The chain is built from TRBV10-2 and TRBJ1-2; 7 nucleotides match TRBD1. The J segment lost 4 bases and the V segment lost 6 bases, leaving 8 bases of the junction unmatched. This CDR3 spans 14 amino acids. Germline values: CDR1 WSHSY, CDR2 SAAADI. The CDR3: CASSPTGDSYGYTF. The CDR3 DNA reads as TGCGCCAGCAGCCCGACCGGGGACAGCTATGGCTACACCTTC.

This chain uses TRBV7-9 with TRBJ2-1; TRBD2 matches at 8 bases. This CDR3 comprises 17 residues. Looked up from germline, CDR1 is SEHNR and CDR2 is FQNEAQ (reference sequence). J gave up 5 bases and V 0 bases, and 9 bases lay outside the gene matches. CDR3 nucleotides: TGTGCCAGCAGCTTAGCGCGGTCGGGGGGGCCTCACAATGAGCAGTTCTTC. It translates to CASSLARSGGPHNEQFF. Variable domain in full (rest from reference TRBV7-9 and TRBJ2-1): DTGVSQNPRHKITKRGQNVTFRCDPISEHNRLYWYRQTLGQGPEFLTYFQNEAQLEKSRLLSDRFSAERPKGSFSTLEIQRTEQGDSAMYLCASSLARSGGPHNEQFFGPGTRLTVL.